Detailed here is one T cell receptor (beta chain). The germline V gene encodes CDR1 SGHTA and CDR2 FQGNSA. The CDR3 is 16 amino acids. V lost 8 bases, J lost 2 bases, and 14 bases stayed unmatched. The Seattle patients, enrolled during active infection, were followed longitudinally. This sample was included in a study of blood T cell repertoires in COVID-19. Study-level background: Whether acute or convalescent, the COVID-19 samples came from the United States, Italy and Spain. The analysed material was cDNA or gDNA that came from T cells, B-cell-depleted T cells, or PBMCs.

Per the study methods: Researchers report that nucleated cell counts were estimated from reference gene primer amplification. The data were produced by immunoSEQ multiplex PCR, yet TCRdb's version contains in-frame clones alone and is incomplete. V and J calls and clone size are those listed in that table; D and trimming were worked out from the DNA. The sample shows 150,000 to 200,000 clones, roughly nine tenths of them seen only once. The V gene is TRBV7-2, the J gene TRBJ1-2, with 7 bases that match TRBD1. Sequencing was performed on peripheral blood. This sequence was found in a woman aged 55-69 years with COVID-19, enrolled during active disease. CDR3 sequence (DNA): TGTGCCAGCGTATCTACCGCGACAGGGCTCAACTATGGCTACACCTTC. It specifies CASVSTATGLNYGYTF. The full variable domain, in which reference TRBV7-2 and TRBJ1-2 provide the parts outside the CDR3, is GAGVSQSPSNKVTEKGKDVELRCDPISGHTALYWYRQSLGQGLEFLIYFQGNSAPDKSGLPSDRFSAERTGGSVSTLTIQRTQQEDSAVYLCASVSTATGLNYGYTFGSGTRLTVV.